This paragraph covers one T cell receptor beta chain sequence. The antigen remains unidentified. Time point specified: peripheral blood 6 weeks after treatment start. The sample comes from a study of PD-L1 blockade in urothelial cancer. In the study overall: When patients started atezolizumab in 2014, it was given at 1,200 mg intravenously every 3 weeks. Peripheral blood specimens exhibited a median yield of about 140,000 T cells.

Trimming cost V 2 bases and J 1 base, with 18 bases left between them. The CDR3 runs to 18 residues. Germline CDR1 and CDR2: MGHRA and YSYEKL. Study-wide results and caveats: At the 3-week point, tumor-associated blood clones expanded more in durable-benefit patients.

Each PCR contained spiked-in synthetic TCR analog templates. Some clones are missing from TCRdb's copy, which holds only in-frame ones; the method was immunoSEQ multiplex PCR. The data show about 91,000 clones, 83% seen once. The input for sequencing was PBMCs, taken around atezolizumab (anti-PD-L1) treatment. The chain is built from TRBV4-1 and TRBJ1-3; weak D call: TRBD1 (6 bases). The receptor was isolated from a man aged 65-85 years with urothelial cancer. CDR3 sequence reads: CASSQPARGLRSGNTIYF. As DNA, the CDR3 is TGCGCCAGCAGCCAACCCGCGAGGGGGTTGAGATCTGGAAACACCATATATTTT.